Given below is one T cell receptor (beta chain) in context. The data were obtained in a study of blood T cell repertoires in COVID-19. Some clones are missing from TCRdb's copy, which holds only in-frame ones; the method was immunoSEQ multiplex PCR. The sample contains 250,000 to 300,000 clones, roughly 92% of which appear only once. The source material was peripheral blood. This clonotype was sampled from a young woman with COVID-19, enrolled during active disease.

CDR3 sequence: CASSYSRGNQPQHF. The CDR3, as DNA: TGTGCCAGCAGTTACAGCAGGGGAAATCAGCCCCAGCATTTT. The chain recombines TRBV6-6 with TRBJ1-5, with D perhaps TRBD1 (6 bases). V lost 2 bases and J 4 bases, leaving 9 bases between the germline ends. CDR1 is MNHNY and CDR2 is SVGAGI in the germline V gene (reference sequence). CDR3 length equals 14 residues.